This T cell receptor (beta chain) was identified during a study of T cells in tumors after PD-1 blockade. Study-wide background: Prior checkpoint blockade, systemic immunosuppressant use, or anti-cancer therapy within 4 weeks excluded patients. During anti-PD-1 treatment, some patients continued daily vismodegib 150 mg. Regarding the study as a whole: Blood contained about 40% of the tumor's TCR clonotypes.

To note about this clone: Its antigen remains unidentified.

Trimming took 3 bases from V and 0 from J, leaving 7 bases between them. CDR3 length equals 13 residues. Germline CDR1 reads DFQATT; CDR2 reads SNEGSKA (reference sequence). Assay used: immunoSEQ multiplex PCR; TCRdb lists only in-frame clones, some missing. The data contain 11,000 to 15,000 clones, about 82% of them singletons. The origin of this receptor is a human donor with basal cell carcinoma. The chain uses TRBV20-1 and TRBJ2-3; no firm D call. Sample: PBMCs, taken after anti-PD-1 treatment. In DNA form, the CDR3 reads TGCAGTGCTAGTAGGCCTAGCACAGATACGCAGTATTTT. Translated: CSASRPSTDTQYF.